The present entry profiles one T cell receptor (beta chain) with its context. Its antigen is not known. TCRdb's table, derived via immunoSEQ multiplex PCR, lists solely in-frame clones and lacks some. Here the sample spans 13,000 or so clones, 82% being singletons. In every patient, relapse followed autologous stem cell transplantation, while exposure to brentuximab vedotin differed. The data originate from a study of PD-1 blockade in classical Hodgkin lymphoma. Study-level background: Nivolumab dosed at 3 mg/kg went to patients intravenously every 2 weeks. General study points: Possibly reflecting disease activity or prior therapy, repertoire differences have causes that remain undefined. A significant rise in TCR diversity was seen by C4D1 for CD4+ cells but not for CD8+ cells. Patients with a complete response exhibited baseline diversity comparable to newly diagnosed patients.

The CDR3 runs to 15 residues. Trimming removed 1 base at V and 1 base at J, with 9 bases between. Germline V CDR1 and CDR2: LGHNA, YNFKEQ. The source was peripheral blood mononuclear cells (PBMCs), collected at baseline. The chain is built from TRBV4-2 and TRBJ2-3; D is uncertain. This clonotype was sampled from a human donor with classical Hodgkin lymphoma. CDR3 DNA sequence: TGTGCCAGCAGCCAAGTGAAGGCCCGCACAGATACGCAGTATTTT. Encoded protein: CASSQVKARTDTQYF.